This T cell receptor (beta chain) stems from a study of cytomegalovirus exposure and HLA in healthy donors. Study-wide results and limits: Sequencing likely produced, as an artifact, a cluster of highly shared sequence variants. Relative to equally common others, HLA-associated TCR beta chains showed greater clonal expansion in a later analysis.

The PCR used 60 Vbeta and 13 Jbeta primers. Profiling relied on immunoSEQ multiplex PCR, and the TCRdb table lists in-frame clones only, not all of them. Of about 130,000 clones in the sample, 70% to 85% were seen once. Note on this clone: Its antigen is unknown.

Sequencing was carried out using PBMCs. The receptor was isolated from a male donor in good health and CMV-seropositive.

For the CDR3, the DNA is TGTGCCAGCAGCTTCTGGGGGGGGAATCAGCCCCAGCATTTT. This translates into CASSFWGGNQPQHF. This chain uses TRBV7-2 with TRBJ1-5, with a weak D call TRBD1 (5 bases). Looked up from germline, CDR1 is SGHTA and CDR2 is FQGNSA. The V gene lost 3 bases and the J gene lost 4 bases, with 10 bases spanning the gap. The CDR3 loop spans 14 amino acids.